The 10 T cell receptor beta chains in this list originate from one sample, sequenced in a study of blood T cell repertoires in COVID-19. The repertoire was sequenced with immunoSEQ multiplex PCR; TCRdb's copy has only in-frame clones and lacks some. The table records about 200,000 clones, roughly four fifths of them present only once. The specimen was peripheral blood. The origin of the receptors is a human donor with acute or convalescent COVID-19. The donor label of this sample is uncertain.

V gene TRBV5-6 combines with J gene TRBJ2-7, with TRBD1 matching 11 bases. The junction had 7 bases not matched to a gene; V was cut back by 5 bases and J by 3 bases. This CDR3 contains 15 residues. Looked up from germline, CDR1 is SGHDT and CDR2 is YYEEEE. The CDR3 sequence is CASRLRDRGSYEQYF. The DNA of the CDR3 is TGTGCCAGCAGATTGAGGGACAGGGGGAGCTACGAGCAGTACTTC. The whole variable domain, remainder taken from reference TRBV5-6 and TRBJ2-7, is DAGVTQSPTHLIKTRGQQVTLRCSPKSGHDTVSWYQQALGQGPQFIFQYYEEEERQRGNFPDRFSGHQFPNYSSELNVNALLLGDSALYLCASRLRDRGSYEQYFGPGTRLTVT.

This rearrangement joins TRBV4-2 to TRBJ2-5; D gene uncertain. CDR1 and CDR2 (germline): LGHNA, YNFKEQ. The V end was cut by 1 base, the J end by 5 bases, with 8 bases between. This CDR3 spans 13 amino acids. CDR3 sequence: CASSQVRQETQYF. The CDR3 nucleotides are TGTGCCAGCAGCCAAGTCAGGCAGGAGACCCAGTACTTC.

The chain carries TRBV6-5 and TRBJ2-7; 7 nucleotides agree with TRBD2. This CDR3 has 14 amino acids. Looked up from germline, CDR1 is MNHEY and CDR2 is SVGAGI. J was trimmed by 4 bases and V by 7 bases; bases with no gene match: 10. DNA for the CDR3: TGTGCCAGCACCCCGGGGGGTTCGATTTACGAGCAGTACTTC. Encoded protein: CASTPGGSIYEQYF.

The CDR3 is CASSSPGQGGDEQFF. CDR3 nucleotides: TGTGCCAGCAGTTCTCCGGGACAGGGGGGCGATGAGCAGTTCTTC. The chain has TRBV28 and TRBJ2-1; 11 bases align to TRBD1. V shed 4 bases and J 8 bases; nucleotides not matched to a gene: 7. The CDR3 has 15 residues. Germline V lookup: CDR1 MDHEN, CDR2 SYDVKM.

There are a few counts of this clone. CDR3 sequence reads: CASSLVAAGRYEQYF. The CDR3 coding sequence is TGTGCCAGCAGCTTAGTTGCAGCGGGGAGGTACGAGCAGTACTTC. This sequence joins TRBV11-2 and TRBJ2-7; 7 nucleotides line up with TRBD2. Trimming took 1 base from V and 4 from J; bases not matched to a gene: 7. The germline V gene encodes CDR1 SGHAT and CDR2 FQNNGV. This CDR3 comprises 15 residues.

V and J are TRBV7-3 and TRBJ2-3; 7 bases agree with TRBD2. This CDR3 has 14 amino acids. Trimming removed 3 bases from V and 4 bases from J; junction bases left unmatched: 4. Germline-derived CDR1 and CDR2 are SGHTA and FQGTGA. The CDR3 sequence: CASSFGGSPDTQYF. DNA for the CDR3: TGTGCCAGCAGCTTTGGCGGGAGCCCAGATACGCAGTATTTT. The variable domain in full, completed from reference TRBV7-3 and TRBJ2-3, reads GAGVSQTPSNKVTEKGKYVELRCDPISGHTALYWYRQSLGQGPEFLIYFQGTGAADDSGLPNDRFFAVRPEGSVSTLKIQRTERGDSAVYLCASSFGGSPDTQYFGPGTRLTVL.

A word on this clone: The sample has other DNA sequences that encode this CDR3 too. V usage is TRBV29-1 and J usage is TRBJ2-5; D is possibly TRBD2 (6 bases). CDR1 is SQVTM, CDR2 ANQGSEA, per germline. The CDR3 consists of 13 residues. Between the trimmed V and J ends, which lost 4 bases and 10 bases, there was a span of 19 bases. CDR3 in amino acids: CSVGGRGKRDQYF. DNA of the CDR3: TGCAGCGTTGGGGGTCGGGGGAAAAGGGACCAGTACTTC.

V is TRBV9 and J is TRBJ2-2; D is undetermined. The CDR3 consists of 13 residues. Per the germline V gene, CDR1 is SGDLS and CDR2 is YYNGEE. The V gene lost 0 bases and the J gene lost 5 bases, with 5 bases spanning the gap. For the CDR3, the DNA is TGTGCCAGCAGCGTAGGTCAGACCGGGGAGCTGTTTTTT. Its protein product is CASSVGQTGELFF.

The chain couples TRBV7-9 to TRBJ2-3; weak D call: TRBD2 (5 bases). The V gene lost 0 bases and the J gene lost 0 bases, with 13 bases spanning the gap. The CDR3 extends over 17 amino acids. CDR1 and CDR2 from the germline V gene are SEHNR and FQNEAQ (reference sequence). CDR3 protein: CASSLAVDFSSTDTQYF. In DNA form, the CDR3 reads TGTGCCAGCAGCTTAGCGGTGGACTTTTCTAGCACAGATACGCAGTATTTT.

CDR3 in DNA: TGTGCCAGTAGTCCCGCCGCGCGGGAGGGCCTGGCGGATACGCAGTATTTT. This translates into CASSPAAREGLADTQYF. The chain joins TRBV19 to TRBJ2-3, with TRBD2 matching 9 bases. V gave up 5 bases and J gave up 6 bases; unmatched junction bases: 15. Germline loops: CDR1 LNHDA, CDR2 SQIVND (reference sequence). The CDR3 sequence is 17 residues long.